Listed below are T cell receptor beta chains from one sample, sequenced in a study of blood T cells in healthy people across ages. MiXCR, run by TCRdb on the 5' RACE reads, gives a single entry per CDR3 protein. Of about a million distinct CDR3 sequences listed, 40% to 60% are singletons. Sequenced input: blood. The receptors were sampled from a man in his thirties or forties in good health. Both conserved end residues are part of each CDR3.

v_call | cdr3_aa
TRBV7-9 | CASGDSYEQFF
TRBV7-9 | CASSSSGGAVYNEQFF
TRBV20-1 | CSAAGTGNTGELFF
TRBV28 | CASSVQGSTNYGYTF
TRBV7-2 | CASSSRGSYDGYTF
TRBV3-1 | CASSTGQGHNSPLHF
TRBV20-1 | CSARRLVRNEQFF
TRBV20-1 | CSVLAGARSSYNEQFF
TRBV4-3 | CASSQDRWQGGQPQHF
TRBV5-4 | CASSLDSRNSPLHF
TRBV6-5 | CASSYAQGAYNEQFF
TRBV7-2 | CASSLTRGARDEQYF
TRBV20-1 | CSAPVGGDYEQYF
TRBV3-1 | CASSQEDRGHEQFF
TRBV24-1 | CATSGEDRDEVYGYTF
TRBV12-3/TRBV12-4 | CASRWTGETQYF
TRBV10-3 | CAISARDRDSNQPQHF
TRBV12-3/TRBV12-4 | CASSSQLGGTGGDTQYF
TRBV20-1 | CSARSGTSAQLQFF
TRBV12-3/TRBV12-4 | CASRMLAGGDTQYF
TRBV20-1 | CSARVTSRTGGEGYTF
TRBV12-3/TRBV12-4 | CASSSQSSVTEAFF
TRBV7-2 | CASSLFNEQFF
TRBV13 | CASSLPSTYEQYF
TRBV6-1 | CASRKVAGPNNGQFF
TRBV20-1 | CSASRAGTYEQYF
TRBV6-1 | CASNQYREAQPQHF
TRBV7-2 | CASLFSGQETQYF
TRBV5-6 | CASSQLGLGTGITNEQFF
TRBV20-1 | CSARGGAAYNEQFF
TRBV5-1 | CASRRQENTEAFF
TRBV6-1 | CAGSGGVYISYEQYF
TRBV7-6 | CASSPWREYTEAFF
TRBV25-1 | CASSRDFDTQYF
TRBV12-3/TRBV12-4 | CTSKVYRGPNQPQHF
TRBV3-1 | CASSHLAGGPDTQYF
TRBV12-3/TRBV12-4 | CASSPPTGGAFF
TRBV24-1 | CATRLDNEQFF
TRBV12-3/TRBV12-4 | CASSKDPHWETQYF
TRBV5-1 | CASSRLQRAEGVNEQFF
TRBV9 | CASSDQNQETQYF
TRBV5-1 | CASSLSQVSNNEQFF
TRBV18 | CASSPKTSGDQETQYF
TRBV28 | CASSPPGQSLNEQFF
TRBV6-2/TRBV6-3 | CASGLEQGATKNIQYF
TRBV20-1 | CSAAQIRVANYGYTF
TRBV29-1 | CSVGRTSGGSEQFF
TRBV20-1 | CCAADSRASNQPQHF
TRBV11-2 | CTSSFSDRGKDTQYF
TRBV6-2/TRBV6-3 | CASTKTLTDTQYF
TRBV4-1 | CVSSQLPGQNYYEQYF
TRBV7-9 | CASSGPGQVQETQYF
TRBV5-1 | CASSREDSEQFF
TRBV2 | CASSSLVGDTQYF
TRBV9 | CASSVEGTGAQYGYTF